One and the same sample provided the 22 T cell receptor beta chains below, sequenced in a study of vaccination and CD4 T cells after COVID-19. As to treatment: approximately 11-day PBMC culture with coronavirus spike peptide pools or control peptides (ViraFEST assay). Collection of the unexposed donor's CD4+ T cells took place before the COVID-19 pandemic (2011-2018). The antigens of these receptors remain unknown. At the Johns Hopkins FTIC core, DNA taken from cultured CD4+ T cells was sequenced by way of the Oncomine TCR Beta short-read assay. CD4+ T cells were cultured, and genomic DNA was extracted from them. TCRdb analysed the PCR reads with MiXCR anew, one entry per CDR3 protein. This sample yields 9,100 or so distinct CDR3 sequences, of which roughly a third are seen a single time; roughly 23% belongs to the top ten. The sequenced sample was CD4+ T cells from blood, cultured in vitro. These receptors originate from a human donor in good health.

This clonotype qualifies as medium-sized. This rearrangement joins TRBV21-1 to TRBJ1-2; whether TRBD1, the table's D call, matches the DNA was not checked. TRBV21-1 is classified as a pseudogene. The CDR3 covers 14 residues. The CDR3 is CASSHRRGRGGYTF. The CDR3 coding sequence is TGTGCCAGCAGCCACCGCAGGGGGAGGGGTGGCTACACCTTC.

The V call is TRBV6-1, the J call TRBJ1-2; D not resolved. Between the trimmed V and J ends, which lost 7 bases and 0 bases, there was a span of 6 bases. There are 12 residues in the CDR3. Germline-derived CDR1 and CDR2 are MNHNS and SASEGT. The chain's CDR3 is CASKAANYGYTF. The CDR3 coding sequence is TGTGCCAGCAAGGCCGCTAACTATGGCTACACCTTC.

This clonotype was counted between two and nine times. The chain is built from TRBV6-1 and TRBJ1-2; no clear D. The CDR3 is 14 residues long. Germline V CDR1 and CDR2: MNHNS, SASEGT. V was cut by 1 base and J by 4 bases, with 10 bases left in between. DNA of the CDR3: TGTGCCAGCAGTGAAGGCCGTCTCGTCTATGGCTACACCTTC. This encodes CASSEGRLVYGYTF.

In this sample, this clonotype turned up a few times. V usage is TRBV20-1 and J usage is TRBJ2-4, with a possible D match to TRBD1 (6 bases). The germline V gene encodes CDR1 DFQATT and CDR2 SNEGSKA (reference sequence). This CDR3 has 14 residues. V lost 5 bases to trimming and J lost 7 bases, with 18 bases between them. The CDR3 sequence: CSAPPPGVGNIQYF. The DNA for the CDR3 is TGCAGTGCTCCTCCCCCAGGGGTTGGCAACATTCAGTACTTC.

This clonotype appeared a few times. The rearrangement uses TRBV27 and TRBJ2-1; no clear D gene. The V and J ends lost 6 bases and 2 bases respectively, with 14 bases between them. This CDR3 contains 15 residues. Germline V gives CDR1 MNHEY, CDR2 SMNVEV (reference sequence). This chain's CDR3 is CASSRKGIPYNEQFF. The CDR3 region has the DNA TGTGCCAGCAGCCGCAAAGGGATCCCCTACAATGAGCAGTTCTTC.

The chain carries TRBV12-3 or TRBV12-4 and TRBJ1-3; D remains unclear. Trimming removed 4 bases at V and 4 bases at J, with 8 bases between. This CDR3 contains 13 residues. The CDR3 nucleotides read TGTGCCAGCAGTTCGTCACAGGGAAACACCATATATTTT. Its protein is CASSSSQGNTIYF.

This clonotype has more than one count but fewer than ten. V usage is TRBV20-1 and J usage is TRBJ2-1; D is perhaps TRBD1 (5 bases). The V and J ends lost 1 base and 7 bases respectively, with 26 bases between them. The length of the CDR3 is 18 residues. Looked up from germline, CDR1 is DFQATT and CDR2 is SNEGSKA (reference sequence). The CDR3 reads CSARGKGHFSAGLNEQFF. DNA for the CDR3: TGCAGTGCTAGAGGGAAGGGCCATTTTTCGGCAGGGTTGAATGAGCAGTTCTTC.

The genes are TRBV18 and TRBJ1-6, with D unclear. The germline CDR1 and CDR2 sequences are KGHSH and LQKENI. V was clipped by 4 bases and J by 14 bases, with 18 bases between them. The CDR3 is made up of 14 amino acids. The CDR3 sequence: CASSQLPDLGTLHF. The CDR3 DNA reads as TGTGCCAGCTCACAGCTTCCGGACCTGGGGACCCTCCACTTT. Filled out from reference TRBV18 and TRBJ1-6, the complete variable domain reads NAGVMQNPRHLVRRRGQEARLRCSPMKGHSHVYWYRQLPEEGLKFMVYLQKENIIDESGMPKERFSAEFPKEGPSILRIQQVVRGDSAAYFCASSQLPDLGTLHFGNGTRLTVT.

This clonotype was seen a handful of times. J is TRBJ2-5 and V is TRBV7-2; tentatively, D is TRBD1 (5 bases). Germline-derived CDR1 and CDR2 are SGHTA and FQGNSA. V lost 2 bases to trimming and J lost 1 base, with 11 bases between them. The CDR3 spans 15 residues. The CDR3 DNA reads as TGTGCCAGCAGCTTATTCTATGGGGCCCAAGAGACCCAGTACTTC. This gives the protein CASSLFYGAQETQYF.

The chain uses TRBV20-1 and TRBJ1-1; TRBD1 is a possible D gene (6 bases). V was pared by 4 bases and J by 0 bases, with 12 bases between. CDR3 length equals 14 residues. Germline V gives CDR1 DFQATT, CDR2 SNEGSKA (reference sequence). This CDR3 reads CSATLGAMNTEAFF. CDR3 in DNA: TGCAGTGCTACTTTGGGGGCGATGAACACTGAAGCTTTCTTT.

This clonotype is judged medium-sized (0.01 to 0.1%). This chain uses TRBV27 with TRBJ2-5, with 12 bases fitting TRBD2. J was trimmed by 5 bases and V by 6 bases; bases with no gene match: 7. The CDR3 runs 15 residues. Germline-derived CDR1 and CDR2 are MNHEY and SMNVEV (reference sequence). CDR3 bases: TGTGCCAGCAGACCTAGCGGGAGGGCCGTCGAGACCCAGTACTTC. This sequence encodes CASRPSGRAVETQYF.

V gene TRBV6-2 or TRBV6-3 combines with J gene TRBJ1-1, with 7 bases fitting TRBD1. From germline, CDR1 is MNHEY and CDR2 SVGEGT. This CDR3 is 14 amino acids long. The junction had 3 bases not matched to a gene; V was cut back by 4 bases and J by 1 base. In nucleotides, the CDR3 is TGTGCCAGCAGTTCGGGACAGAGGAACACTGAAGCTTTCTTT. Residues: CASSSGQRNTEAFF.

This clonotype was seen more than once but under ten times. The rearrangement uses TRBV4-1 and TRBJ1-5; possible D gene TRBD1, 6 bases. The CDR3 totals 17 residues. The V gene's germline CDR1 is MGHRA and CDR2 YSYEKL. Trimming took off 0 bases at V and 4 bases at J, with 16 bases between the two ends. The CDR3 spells CASSQELGALGNQPQHF. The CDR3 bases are TGCGCCAGCAGCCAAGAATTGGGGGCTTTGGGGAATCAGCCCCAGCATTTT.

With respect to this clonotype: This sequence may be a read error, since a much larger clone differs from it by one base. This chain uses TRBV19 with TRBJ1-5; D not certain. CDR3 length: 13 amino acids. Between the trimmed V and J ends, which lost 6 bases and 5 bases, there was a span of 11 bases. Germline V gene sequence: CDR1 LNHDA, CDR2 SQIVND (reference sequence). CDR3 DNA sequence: TGTGCCAGTAGCGGCCGGCTATATCAGCCCCAGCATTTT. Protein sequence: CASSGRLYQPQHF.

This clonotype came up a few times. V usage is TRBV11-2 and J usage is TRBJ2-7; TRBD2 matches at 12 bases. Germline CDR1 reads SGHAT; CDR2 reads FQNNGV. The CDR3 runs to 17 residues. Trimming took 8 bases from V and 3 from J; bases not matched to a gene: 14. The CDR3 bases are TGTGCCAGCCGCCCGACTAGCGGGAGCCGTAACTACTACGAGCAGTACTTC. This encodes CASRPTSGSRNYYEQYF.

The CDR3 sequence: CASSPIHGQGNTEAFF. The CDR3 coding sequence is TGTGCCAGCAGCCCAATCCACGGACAGGGGAACACTGAAGCTTTCTTT. The V and J genes are TRBV7-8 and TRBJ1-1; 8 nucleotides line up with TRBD1. CDR3 length: 16 amino acids. V dropped 5 bases and J dropped 1; count of bases not matched to a gene: 9. Germline V gene data show CDR1 as SGHVS and CDR2 as FQNEAQ.

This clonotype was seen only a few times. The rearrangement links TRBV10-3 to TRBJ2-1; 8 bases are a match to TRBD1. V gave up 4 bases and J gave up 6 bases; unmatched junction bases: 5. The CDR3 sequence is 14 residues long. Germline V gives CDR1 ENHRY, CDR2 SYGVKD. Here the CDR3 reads CAISGRQGFNEQFF. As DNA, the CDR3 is TGTGCCATCAGTGGGCGACAGGGGTTCAATGAGCAGTTCTTC.

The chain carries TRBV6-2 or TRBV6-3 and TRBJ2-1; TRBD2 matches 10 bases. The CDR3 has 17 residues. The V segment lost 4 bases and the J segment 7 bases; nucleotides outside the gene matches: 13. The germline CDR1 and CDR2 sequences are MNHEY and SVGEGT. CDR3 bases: TGTGCCAGCAGTTTCACACTGACTAGCGGGCGGGGGAATGAGCAGTTCTTC. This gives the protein CASSFTLTSGRGNEQFF.

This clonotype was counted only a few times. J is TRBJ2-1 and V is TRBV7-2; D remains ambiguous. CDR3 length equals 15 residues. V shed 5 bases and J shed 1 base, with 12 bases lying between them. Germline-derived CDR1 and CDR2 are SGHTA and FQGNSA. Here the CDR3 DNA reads TGTGCCAGCAGCCGCGGTGACGGGTCCTACAATGAGCAGTTCTTC. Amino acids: CASSRGDGSYNEQFF.

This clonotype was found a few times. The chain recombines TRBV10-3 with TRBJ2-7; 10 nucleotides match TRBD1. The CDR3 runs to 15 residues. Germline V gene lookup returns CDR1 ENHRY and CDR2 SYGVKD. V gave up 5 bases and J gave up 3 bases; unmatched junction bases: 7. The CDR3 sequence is CAISWDRGKFYEQYF. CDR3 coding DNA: TGTGCCATCAGTTGGGACAGGGGCAAATTCTACGAGCAGTACTTC.

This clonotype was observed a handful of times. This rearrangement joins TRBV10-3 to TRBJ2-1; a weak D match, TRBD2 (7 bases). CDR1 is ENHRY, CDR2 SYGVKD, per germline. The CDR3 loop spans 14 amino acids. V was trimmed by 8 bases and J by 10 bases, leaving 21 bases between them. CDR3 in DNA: TGTGCCATCCGGGGAGGGGGTTCAGGGAGAGAGCAGTTCTTC. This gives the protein CAIRGGGSGREQFF.

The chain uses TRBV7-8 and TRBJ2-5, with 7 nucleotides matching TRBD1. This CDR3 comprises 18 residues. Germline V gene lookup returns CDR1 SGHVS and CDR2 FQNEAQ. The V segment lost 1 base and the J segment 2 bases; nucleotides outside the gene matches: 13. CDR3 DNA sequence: TGTGCCAGCAGCTTAGATCGGGGTAGACAGGGTCAACAAGAGACCCAGTACTTC. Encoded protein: CASSLDRGRQGQQETQYF.